This TCR beta chain comes out of a study of T cell repertoires in cytomegalovirus infection. TCRdb passed the reads through MiXCR, listing each CDR3 protein once. This table has some 240,000 distinct CDR3 sequences, approximately 17% appearing once. V lost 5 bases, J lost 12 bases, and 6 bases stayed unmatched. The CDR3 runs 12 residues. CDR1 is WNHNN and CDR2 is SYGVQD in the germline V gene (reference sequence). The source is a human donor in good health (CMV status not recorded). Some clones in this sample may be carry-over from other donors' samples. The chain is built from TRBV10-1 and TRBJ2-1; TRBD1 matches at 8 bases. What was sequenced was CD8+ T cells from PBMCs. The CDR3 nucleotides read TGCGCCAGCAGTAACTCCGGACAGGGGCAGTTCTTC. Its protein is CASSNSGQGQFF.